Below, 12 T cell receptor beta chains from the same sample are listed, as sequenced in a study of cytomegalovirus exposure and HLA in healthy donors. The PCR employed 60 Vbeta primers together with 13 Jbeta primers. The repertoire was sequenced with immunoSEQ multiplex PCR; TCRdb's copy has only in-frame clones and lacks some. The sample yields about 160,000 clones, approximately 88% seen once. Sequencing was performed on PBMCs. All receptors derive from a woman under 30 in good health and CMV-seronegative.

The chain combines TRBV2 with TRBJ1-1; no firm D call. The CDR3 consists of 11 residues. Germline loops: CDR1 SNHLY, CDR2 FYNNEI. V lost 4 bases and J 3 bases, leaving 3 bases between the germline ends. CDR3 sequence reads: CASSVYTEAFF. Here the CDR3 DNA reads TGTGCCAGCAGTGTATACACTGAAGCTTTCTTT.

The sample holds a few counts of this clone. The V gene is TRBV11-2, the J gene TRBJ1-5; no firm D call. Germline assignment: CDR1 SGHAT and CDR2 FQNNGV. This CDR3 contains 13 residues. The V gene lost 0 bases and the J gene lost 3 bases, with 3 bases spanning the gap. CDR3 bases: TGTGCCAGCAGCTTAGATTACAATCAGCCCCAGCATTTT. Amino acids: CASSLDYNQPQHF.

The genes are TRBV6-1 and TRBJ1-2; 8 positions agree with TRBD1. The CDR3 has 14 amino acids. V lost 8 bases and J lost 4; bases outside the gene matches: 9. Germline V CDR1 and CDR2: MNHNS, SASEGT. The CDR3 spells CASGTGFSTYGYTF. The DNA of the CDR3 is TGTGCCAGCGGGACAGGTTTTTCCACCTATGGCTACACCTTC.

The chain has TRBV19 and TRBJ1-5, with 8 nucleotides matching TRBD1. J gave up 5 bases and V 5 bases, and 17 bases lay outside the gene matches. In germline, CDR1 is LNHDA, CDR2 SQIVND (reference sequence). This CDR3 has 18 residues. The CDR3 region has the DNA TGTGCCAGTAGTTGGGACAGGAAAGAGGTACCAATCCATCAGCCCCAGCATTTT. Translating it yields CASSWDRKEVPIHQPQHF.

This chain connects TRBV18 to TRBJ2-2, with D maybe TRBD2 (6 bases). V lost 6 bases and J 3 bases, leaving 11 bases between the germline ends. This CDR3 region has 14 residues. The germline gives CDR1 KGHSH, CDR2 LQKENI. CDR3: CASSSGTHTGELFF. The CDR3 bases are TGTGCCAGCTCCTCCGGGACTCACACCGGGGAGCTGTTTTTT.

V is TRBV6-5 and J is TRBJ1-5; TRBD1 is a possible D gene (6 bases). Trimming stripped 5 bases from V and 5 bases from J, with 16 bases between. CDR3 length: 15 amino acids. CDR1 is MNHEY and CDR2 is SVGAGI in the germline V gene. This CDR3 reads CASSVFRDTDQPQHF. In DNA, the CDR3 is TGTGCCAGCAGTGTTTTTCGGGACACCGATCAGCCCCAGCATTTT.

This rearrangement joins TRBV30 to TRBJ1-2; unclear D gene. CDR1 is GTSNPN and CDR2 is SVGIG in the germline V gene (reference sequence). V was pared by 3 bases and J by 4 bases, with 15 bases between. The CDR3 contains 14 residues. CDR3 nucleotides: TGTGCCTGGAGGTTCCGCGGGTTAGGCTATGGCTACACCTTC. Amino acids: CAWRFRGLGYGYTF.

The J gene is TRBJ2-3, the V gene TRBV27; the D is unclear. Germline CDR1 is MNHEY and CDR2 is SMNVEV (reference sequence). Trimming cost V 3 bases and J 6 bases, with 10 bases left between them. This CDR3 has 13 residues. The CDR3 coding sequence is TGTGCCAGCAGTTTTCGGTTGGAGGATACGCAGTATTTT. Translated: CASSFRLEDTQYF.

The J gene is TRBJ2-1, the V gene TRBV5-4, with 8 positions matching TRBD2. J gave up 8 bases and V 3 bases, and 4 bases lay outside the gene matches. This CDR3 region has 13 residues. Germline V gene sequence: CDR1 SGHNT, CDR2 YYREEE (reference sequence). CDR3 protein: CASSSGLGDEQFF. The CDR3 bases are TGTGCCAGCAGCTCGGGACTAGGTGATGAGCAGTTCTTC.

The V call is TRBV6-5, the J call TRBJ2-3; TRBD1 agrees at 9 bases. This CDR3 is built from 12 residues. In germline, CDR1 is MNHEY, CDR2 SVGAGI. V trimming: 4 bases; J trimming: 10 bases; junction bases outside the gene matches: 3. The DNA of the CDR3 is TGTGCCAGCAGTTTGGGACAGGGTGCGCAGTATTTT. Its protein product is CASSLGQGAQYF.

The rearrangement uses TRBV30 and TRBJ2-7, with 11 bases matching TRBD1. This CDR3 has 13 residues. The germline V gene has CDR1 GTSNPN and CDR2 SVGIG (reference sequence). With V trimmed by 4 bases and J by 6 bases, 5 bases remained unmatched. The CDR3 sequence: CAWTSDRGREQYF. Written as DNA, the CDR3 is TGTGCCTGGACCTCGGACAGGGGGCGCGAGCAGTACTTC.

CDR3 loop: CASSPLGGYEQYF. The CDR3 DNA reads TGTGCCAGCTCACCCCTGGGGGGATACGAGCAGTACTTC. The V and J genes are TRBV18 and TRBJ2-7, with D perhaps matching TRBD2 (6 bases). CDR1 is KGHSH and CDR2 is LQKENI in the germline V gene. The CDR3 is made up of 13 amino acids. The V gene lost 3 bases and the J gene lost 4 bases, with 10 bases spanning the gap.